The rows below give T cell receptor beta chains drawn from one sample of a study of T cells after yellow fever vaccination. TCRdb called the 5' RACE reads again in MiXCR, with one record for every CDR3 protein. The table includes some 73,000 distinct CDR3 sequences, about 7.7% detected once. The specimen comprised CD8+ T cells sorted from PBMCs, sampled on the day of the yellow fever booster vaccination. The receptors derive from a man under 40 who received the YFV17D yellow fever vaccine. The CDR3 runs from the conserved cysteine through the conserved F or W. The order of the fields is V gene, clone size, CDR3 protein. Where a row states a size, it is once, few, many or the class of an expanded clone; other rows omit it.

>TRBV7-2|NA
CASSRRNQYF
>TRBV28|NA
CASQNSVSSYEQYF
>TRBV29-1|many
CSVTVGAYEQYF
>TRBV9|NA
CASRPGLAGHNEQFF
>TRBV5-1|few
CASSSDGSGANVLTF
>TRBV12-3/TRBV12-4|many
CASLGDTGELFF
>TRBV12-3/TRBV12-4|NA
CASNGLAGGNAGELFF
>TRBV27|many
CASSLLTPQAGELFF
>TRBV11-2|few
CASSLARRGTGELFF
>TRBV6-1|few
CASSEVGLGYYEQYF
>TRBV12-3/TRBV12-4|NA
CASTMVGGGPDTQYF
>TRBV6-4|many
CASSDRDTGELFF
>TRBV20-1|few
CSARETSPYEQYF
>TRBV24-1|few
CATSDLDLSYGYTF
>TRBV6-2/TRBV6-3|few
CASSYPGTSGSLHGTDTQYF
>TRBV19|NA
CASSISTTGIHEQYF
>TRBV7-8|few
CASSRSYADTQYF
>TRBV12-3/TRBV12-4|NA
CASSPYAPRHEQYF